The 2 T cell receptor beta chains presented below share a single source sample, sequenced in a study of T cell responses to AZD1222 COVID-19 vaccine (dated by TCRdb to the early 2020s). The library was obtained by the immunoSEQ multiplex PCR assay. The immuneACCESS repertoire file appears here via TCRdb, limited to in-frame rearrangements. These files lack a portion of the clones; in checked studies, under half of the deficit traces to unresolved V genes, and the cause of the others is not known. Present in this sample are around 120,000 clones, approximately 83% of which were seen just once. The ten largest clonotypes hold under 4.5% of the sample. Per the publication, the time point label means: baseline before first vaccination. The sample's treatment or condition label, decoded: meningococcal conjugate vaccine given as trial control. Sample: peripheral blood, taken on day 0 of MenACWY control vaccination. These receptors came from an adult in good health.

DNA of the CDR3: TGTGCCAGCTGGGGACAGGGGCGGGACGGGGAGCTGTTTTTT. Translating it yields CASWGQGRDGELFF. V gene TRBV6-5 combines with J gene TRBJ2-2; 10 bases align to TRBD1. This CDR3 contains 14 residues. In germline, CDR1 is MNHEY, CDR2 SVGAGI. Trimming removed 8 bases from V and 7 bases from J; junction bases left unmatched: 7.

The J gene is TRBJ2-5, the V gene TRBV5-1; D may be TRBD1 (5 bases). The CDR3 sequence is 14 residues long. The germline V gene has CDR1 SGHRS and CDR2 YFSETQ. V was pared by 3 bases and J by 3 bases, with 12 bases between. CDR3 amino acids: CASSSSRREETQYF. The CDR3 DNA reads TGCGCCAGCAGCTCCTCTCGCAGGGAAGAGACCCAGTACTTC.